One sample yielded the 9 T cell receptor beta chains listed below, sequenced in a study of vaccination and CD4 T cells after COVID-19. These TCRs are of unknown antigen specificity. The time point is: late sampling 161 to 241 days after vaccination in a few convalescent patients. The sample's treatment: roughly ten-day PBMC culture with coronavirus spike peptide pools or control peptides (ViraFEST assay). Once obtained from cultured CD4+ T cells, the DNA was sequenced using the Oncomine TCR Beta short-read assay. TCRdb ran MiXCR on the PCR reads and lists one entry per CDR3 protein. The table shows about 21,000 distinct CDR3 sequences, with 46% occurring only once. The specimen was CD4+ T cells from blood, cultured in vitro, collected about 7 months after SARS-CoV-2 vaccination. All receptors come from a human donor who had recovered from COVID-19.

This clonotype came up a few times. CDR3 sequence: CASSIDRDTQYF. CDR3 sequence (DNA): TGTGCCAGTAGTATAGACCGAGATACGCAGTATTTT. V is TRBV19 and J is TRBJ2-3; D not certain. The CDR3 is 12 residues long. Trimming took 0 bases from V and 5 from J, leaving 3 bases between them. Germline CDR1 and CDR2: LNHDA and SQIVND (reference sequence).

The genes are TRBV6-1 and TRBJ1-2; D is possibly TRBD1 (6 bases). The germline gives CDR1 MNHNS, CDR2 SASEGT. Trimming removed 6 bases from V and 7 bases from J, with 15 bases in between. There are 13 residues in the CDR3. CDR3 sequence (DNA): TGTGCCAGCAGAAAACAGGGAGGTAGTGGCTACACCTTC. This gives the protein CASRKQGGSGYTF.

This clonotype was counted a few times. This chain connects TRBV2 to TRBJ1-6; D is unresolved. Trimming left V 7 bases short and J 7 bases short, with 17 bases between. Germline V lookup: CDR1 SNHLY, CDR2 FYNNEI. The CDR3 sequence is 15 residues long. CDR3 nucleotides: TGTGCCAGCACCGGTGGGGTGGCCCCGAATTCACCCCTCCACTTT. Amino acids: CASTGGVAPNSPLHF.

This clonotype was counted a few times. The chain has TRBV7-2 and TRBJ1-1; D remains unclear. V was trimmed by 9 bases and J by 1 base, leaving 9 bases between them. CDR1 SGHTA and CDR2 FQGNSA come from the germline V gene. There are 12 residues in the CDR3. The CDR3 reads CASSVTNTEAFF. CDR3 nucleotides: TGTGCCAGTTCGGTCACGAACACTGAAGCTTTCTTT.

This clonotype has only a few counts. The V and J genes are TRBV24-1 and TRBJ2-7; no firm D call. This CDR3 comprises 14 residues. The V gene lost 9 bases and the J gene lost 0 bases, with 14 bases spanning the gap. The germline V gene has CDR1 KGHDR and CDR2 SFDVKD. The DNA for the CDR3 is TGTGCCACCCCTGCAATCTTGGCCTCCTACGAGCAGTACTTC. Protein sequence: CATPAILASYEQYF.

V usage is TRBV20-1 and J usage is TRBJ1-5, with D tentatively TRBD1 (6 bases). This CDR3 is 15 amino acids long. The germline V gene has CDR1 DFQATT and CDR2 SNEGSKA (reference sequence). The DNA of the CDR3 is TGCAGGGGCGGGGTCGGGACACTTAGCAATCAGCCCCAGCATTTT. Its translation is CRGGVGTLSNQPQHF.

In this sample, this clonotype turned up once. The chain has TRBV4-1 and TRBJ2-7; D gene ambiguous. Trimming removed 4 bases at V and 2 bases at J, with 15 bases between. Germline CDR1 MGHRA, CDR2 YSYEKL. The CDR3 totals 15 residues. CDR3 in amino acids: CASSLSPALAYEQYF. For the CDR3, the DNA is TGCGCCAGCAGCCTTTCACCAGCGCTCGCCTACGAGCAGTACTTC.

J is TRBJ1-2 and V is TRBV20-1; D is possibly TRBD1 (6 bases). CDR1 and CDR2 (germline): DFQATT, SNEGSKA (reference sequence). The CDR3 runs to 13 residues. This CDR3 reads CRAGGAPNYGYTF. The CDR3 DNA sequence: TGCAGAGCTGGGGGCGCTCCTAACTATGGCTACACCTTC.

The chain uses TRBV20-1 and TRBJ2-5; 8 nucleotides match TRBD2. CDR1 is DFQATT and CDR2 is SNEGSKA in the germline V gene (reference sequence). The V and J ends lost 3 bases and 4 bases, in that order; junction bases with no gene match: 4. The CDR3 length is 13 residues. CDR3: CSASTSGSETQYF. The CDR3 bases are TGCAGTGCTAGCACTAGCGGATCAGAGACCCAGTACTTC.